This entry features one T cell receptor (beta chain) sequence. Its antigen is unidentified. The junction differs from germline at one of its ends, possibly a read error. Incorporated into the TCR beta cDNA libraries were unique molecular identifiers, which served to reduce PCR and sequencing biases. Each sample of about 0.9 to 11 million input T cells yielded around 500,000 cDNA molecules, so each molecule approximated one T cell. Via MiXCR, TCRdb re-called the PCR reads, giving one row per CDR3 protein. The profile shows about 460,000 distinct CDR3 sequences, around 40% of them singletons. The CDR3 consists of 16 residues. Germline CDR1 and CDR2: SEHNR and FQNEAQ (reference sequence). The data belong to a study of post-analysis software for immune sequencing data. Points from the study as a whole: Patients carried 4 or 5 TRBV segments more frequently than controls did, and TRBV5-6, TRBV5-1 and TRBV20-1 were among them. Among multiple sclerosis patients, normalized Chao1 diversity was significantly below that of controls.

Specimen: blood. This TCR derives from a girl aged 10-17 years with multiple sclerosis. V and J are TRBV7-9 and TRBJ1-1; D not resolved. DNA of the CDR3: TGTGTCAGCAGCTCTAAGCCCCTGAAGGTGAACACTGAAGCTTTCTTT. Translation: CVSSSKPLKVNTEAFF.